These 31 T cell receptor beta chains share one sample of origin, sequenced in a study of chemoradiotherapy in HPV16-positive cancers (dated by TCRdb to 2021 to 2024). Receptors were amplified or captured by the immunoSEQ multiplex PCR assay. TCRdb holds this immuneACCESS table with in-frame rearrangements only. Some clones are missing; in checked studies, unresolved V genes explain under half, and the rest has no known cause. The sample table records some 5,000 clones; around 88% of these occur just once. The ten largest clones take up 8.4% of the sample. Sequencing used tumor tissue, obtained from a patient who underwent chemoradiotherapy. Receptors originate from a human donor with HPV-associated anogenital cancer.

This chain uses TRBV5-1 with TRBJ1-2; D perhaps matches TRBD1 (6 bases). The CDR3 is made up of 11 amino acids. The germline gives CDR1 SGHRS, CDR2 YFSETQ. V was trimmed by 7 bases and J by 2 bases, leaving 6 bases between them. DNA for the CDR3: TGCGCCAGCGGGACAAACTATGGCTACACCTTC. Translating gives CASGTNYGYTF.

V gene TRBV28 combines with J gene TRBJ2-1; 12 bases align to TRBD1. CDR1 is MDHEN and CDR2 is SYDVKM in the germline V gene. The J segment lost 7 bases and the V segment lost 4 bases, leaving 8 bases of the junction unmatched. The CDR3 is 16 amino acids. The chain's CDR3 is CASSSPGQGAFNEQFF. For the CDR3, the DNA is TGTGCCAGCAGTTCGCCGGGACAGGGGGCGTTTAATGAGCAGTTCTTC.

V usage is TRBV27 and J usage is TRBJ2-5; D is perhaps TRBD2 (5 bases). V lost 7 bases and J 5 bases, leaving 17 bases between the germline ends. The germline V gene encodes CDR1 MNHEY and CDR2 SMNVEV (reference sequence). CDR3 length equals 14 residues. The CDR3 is CASNPTAGGETQYF. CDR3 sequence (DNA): TGTGCCAGCAACCCAACTGCTGGCGGGGAGACCCAGTACTTC.

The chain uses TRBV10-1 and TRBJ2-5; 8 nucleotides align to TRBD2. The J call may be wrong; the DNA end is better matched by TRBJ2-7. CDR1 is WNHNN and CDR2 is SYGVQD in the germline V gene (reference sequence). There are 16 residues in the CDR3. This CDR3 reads CASSGGGLTSSYEQYF. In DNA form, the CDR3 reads TGCGCCAGCAGTGGCGGGGGGCTTACGAGCTCCTACGAGCAGTACTTC.

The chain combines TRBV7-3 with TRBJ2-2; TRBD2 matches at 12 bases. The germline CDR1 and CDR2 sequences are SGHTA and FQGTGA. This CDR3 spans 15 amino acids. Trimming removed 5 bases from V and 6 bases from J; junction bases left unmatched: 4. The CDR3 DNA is TGTGCCAGCAGCCCCCTAGCGGGAGGGCCCGGGGAGCTGTTTTTT. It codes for CASSPLAGGPGELFF.

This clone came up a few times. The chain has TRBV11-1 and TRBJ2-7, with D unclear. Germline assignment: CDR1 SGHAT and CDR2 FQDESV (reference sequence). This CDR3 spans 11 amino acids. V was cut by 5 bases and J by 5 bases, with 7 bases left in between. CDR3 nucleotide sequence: TGTGCCAGCAGCCGCACGGACGAGCAGTACTTC. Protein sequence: CASSRTDEQYF.

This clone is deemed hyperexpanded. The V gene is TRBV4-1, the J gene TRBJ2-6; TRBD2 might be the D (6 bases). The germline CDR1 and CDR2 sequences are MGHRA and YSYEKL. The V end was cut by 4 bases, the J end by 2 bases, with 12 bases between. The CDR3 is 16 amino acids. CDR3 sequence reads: CASSLEPGAGANVLTF. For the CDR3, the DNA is TGCGCCAGCAGCCTCGAGCCGGGGGCTGGGGCCAACGTCCTGACTTTC.

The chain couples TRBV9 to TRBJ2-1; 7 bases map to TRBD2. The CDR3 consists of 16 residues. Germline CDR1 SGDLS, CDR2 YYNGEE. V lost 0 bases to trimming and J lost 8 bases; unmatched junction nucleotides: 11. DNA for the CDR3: TGTGCCAGCAGCGTAGCCCGGGGGGTAGCGATCTATGAGCAGTTCTTC. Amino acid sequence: CASSVARGVAIYEQFF.

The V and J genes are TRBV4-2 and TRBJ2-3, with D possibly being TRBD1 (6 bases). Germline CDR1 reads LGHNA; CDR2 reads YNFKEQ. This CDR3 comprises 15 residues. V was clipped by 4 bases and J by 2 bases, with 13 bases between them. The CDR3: CASSPTQGNTDTQYF. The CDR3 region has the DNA TGTGCCAGCAGCCCTACACAGGGTAACACAGATACGCAGTATTTT.

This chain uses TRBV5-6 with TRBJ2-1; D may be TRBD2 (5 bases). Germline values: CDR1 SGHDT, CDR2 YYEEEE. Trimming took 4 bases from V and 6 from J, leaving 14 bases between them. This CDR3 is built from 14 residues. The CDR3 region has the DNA TGTGCCAGCAGCAGACCCGGGAACCCCAATGAGCAGTTCTTC. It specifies CASSRPGNPNEQFF.

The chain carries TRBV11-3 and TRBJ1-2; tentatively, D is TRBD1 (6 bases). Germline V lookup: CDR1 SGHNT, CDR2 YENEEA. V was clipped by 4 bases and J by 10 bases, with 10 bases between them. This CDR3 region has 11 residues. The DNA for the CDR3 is TGTGCCAGCAGCTCCTACAGGGACTACACCTTC. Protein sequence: CASSSYRDYTF.

The CDR3 bases are TGTGCCAGCAGCCCTAACTCCTACGAGCAGTACTTC. The encoded protein is CASSPNSYEQYF. The chain is built from TRBV7-2 and TRBJ2-7; D unresolved. Trimming took off 5 bases at V and 0 bases at J, with 5 bases between the two ends. This CDR3 is built from 12 residues. The germline gives CDR1 SGHTA, CDR2 FQGNSA. Complete variable domain (other parts from reference TRBV7-2 and TRBJ2-7): GAGVSQSPSNKVTEKGKDVELRCDPISGHTALYWYRQSLGQGLEFLIYFQGNSAPDKSGLPSDRFSAERTGGSVSTLTIQRTQQEDSAVYLCASSPNSYEQYFGPGTRLTVT.

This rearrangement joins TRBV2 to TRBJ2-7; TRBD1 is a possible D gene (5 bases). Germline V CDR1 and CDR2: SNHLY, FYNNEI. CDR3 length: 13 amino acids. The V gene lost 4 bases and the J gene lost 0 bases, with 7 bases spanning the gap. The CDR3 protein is CASSADSSYEQYF. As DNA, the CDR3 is TGTGCCAGCAGTGCCGACAGCTCCTACGAGCAGTACTTC.

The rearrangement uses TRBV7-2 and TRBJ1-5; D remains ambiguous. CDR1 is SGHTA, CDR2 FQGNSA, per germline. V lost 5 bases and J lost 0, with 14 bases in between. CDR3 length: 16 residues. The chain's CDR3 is CASSLTDFSSNQPQHF. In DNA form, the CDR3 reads TGTGCCAGCAGCCTTACAGACTTTTCTAGCAATCAGCCCCAGCATTTT.

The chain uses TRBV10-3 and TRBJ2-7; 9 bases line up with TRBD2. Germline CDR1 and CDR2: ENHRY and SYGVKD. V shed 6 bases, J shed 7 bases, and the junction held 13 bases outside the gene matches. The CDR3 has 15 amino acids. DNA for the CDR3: TGTGCCATCAGGACAGCGGGAGGCCCGTTGGGAGAGCAGTACTTC. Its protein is CAIRTAGGPLGEQYF.

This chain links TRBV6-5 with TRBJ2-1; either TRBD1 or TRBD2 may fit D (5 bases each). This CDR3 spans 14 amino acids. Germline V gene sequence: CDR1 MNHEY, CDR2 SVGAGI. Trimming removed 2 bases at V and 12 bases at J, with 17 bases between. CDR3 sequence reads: CASSYGSPGSVQFF. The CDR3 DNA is TGTGCCAGCAGTTACGGGTCTCCAGGGAGCGTGCAGTTCTTC.

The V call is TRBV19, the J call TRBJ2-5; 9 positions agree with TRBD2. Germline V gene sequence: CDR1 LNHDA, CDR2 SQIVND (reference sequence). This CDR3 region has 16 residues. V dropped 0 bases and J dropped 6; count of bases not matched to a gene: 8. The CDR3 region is CASSIDRGLAAKTQYF. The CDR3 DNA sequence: TGTGCCAGTAGTATAGACAGGGGACTAGCTGCCAAGACCCAGTACTTC.

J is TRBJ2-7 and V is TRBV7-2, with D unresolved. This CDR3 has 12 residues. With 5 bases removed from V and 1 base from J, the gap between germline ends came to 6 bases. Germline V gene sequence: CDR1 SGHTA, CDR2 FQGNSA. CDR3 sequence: CASSVLSYEQYF. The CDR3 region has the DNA TGTGCCAGCAGCGTTCTATCCTACGAGCAGTACTTC.

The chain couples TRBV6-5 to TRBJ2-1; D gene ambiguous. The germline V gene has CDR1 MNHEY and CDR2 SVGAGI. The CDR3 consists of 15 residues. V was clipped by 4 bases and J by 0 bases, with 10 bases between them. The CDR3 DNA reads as TGTGCCAGCAGTTCTCCGGCGAGCTCCTACAATGAGCAGTTCTTC. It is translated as CASSSPASSYNEQFF.

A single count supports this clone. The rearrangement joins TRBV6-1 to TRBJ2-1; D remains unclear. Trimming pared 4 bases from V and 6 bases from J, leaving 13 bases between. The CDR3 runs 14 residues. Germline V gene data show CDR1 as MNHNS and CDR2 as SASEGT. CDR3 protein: CASSVLVTINEQFF. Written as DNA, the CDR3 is TGTGCCAGCAGTGTTCTAGTAACGATCAATGAGCAGTTCTTC.

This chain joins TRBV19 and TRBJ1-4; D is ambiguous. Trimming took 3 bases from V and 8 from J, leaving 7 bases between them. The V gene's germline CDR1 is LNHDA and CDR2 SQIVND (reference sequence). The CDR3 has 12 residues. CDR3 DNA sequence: TGTGCCAGTAGTATTCGGAGGGAAAAACTGTTTTTT. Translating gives CASSIRREKLFF.

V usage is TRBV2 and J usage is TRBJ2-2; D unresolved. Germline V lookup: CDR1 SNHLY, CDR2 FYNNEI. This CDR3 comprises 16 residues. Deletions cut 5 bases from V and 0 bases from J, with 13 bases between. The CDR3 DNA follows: TGTGCCAGCAGTTCCCTGGACGTCGCGAACACCGGGGAGCTGTTTTTT. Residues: CASSSLDVANTGELFF.

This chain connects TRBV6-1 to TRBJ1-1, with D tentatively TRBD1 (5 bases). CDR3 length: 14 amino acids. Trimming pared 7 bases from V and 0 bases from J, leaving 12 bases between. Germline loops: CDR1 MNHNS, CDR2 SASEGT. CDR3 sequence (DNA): TGTGCCAGCATCAGGGATGAACTGAACACTGAAGCTTTCTTT. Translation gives CASIRDELNTEAFF.

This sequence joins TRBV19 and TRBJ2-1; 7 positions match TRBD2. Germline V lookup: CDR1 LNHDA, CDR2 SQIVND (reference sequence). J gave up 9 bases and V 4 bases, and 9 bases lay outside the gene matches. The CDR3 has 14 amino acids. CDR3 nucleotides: TGTGCCAGTAGTACGGCGGGGAGGGGAATTGAGCAGTTCTTC. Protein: CASSTAGRGIEQFF.

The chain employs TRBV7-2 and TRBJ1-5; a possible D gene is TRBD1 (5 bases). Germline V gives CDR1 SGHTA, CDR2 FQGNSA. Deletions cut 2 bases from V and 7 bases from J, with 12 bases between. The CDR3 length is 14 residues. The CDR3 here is CASSLSGTPQPQHF. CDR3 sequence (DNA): TGTGCCAGCAGCTTATCCGGGACGCCCCAGCCCCAGCATTTT.

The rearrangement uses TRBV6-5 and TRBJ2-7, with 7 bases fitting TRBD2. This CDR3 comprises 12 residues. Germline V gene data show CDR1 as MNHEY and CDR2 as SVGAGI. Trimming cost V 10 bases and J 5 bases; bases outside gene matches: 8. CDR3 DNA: TGTGCCACCAACAACCGGGGGGACGAGCAGTACTTC. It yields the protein CATNNRGDEQYF.

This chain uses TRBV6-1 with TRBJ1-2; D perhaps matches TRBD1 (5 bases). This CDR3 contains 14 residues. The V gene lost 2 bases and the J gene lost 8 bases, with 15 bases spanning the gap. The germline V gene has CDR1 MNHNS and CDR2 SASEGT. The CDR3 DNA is TGTGCCAGCAGTGAACGGTCAGGGCTTGGGGGCTACACCTTC. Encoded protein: CASSERSGLGGYTF.

DNA of the CDR3: TGTGCCAGCAGTACCACGACAGGTCTGATAACTGAAGCTTTCTTT. Its protein is CASSTTTGLITEAFF. The V and J genes are TRBV2 and TRBJ1-1; maybe TRBD1 (6 bases). The CDR3 spans 15 residues. Germline CDR1 SNHLY, CDR2 FYNNEI. V was trimmed by 5 bases and J by 5 bases, leaving 18 bases between them. The whole variable domain, remainder taken from reference TRBV2 and TRBJ1-1, is EPEVTQTPSHQVTQMGQEVILRCVPISNHLYFYWYRQILGQKVEFLVSFYNNEISEKSEIFDDQFSVERPDGSNFTLKIRSTKLEDSAMYFCASSTTTGLITEAFFGQGTRLTVV.

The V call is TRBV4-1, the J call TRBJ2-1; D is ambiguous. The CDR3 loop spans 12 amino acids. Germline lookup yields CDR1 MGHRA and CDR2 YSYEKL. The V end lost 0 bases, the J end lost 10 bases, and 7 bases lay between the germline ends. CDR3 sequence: CASSQDNIEQFF. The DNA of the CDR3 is TGCGCCAGCAGCCAAGATAACATAGAGCAGTTCTTC.

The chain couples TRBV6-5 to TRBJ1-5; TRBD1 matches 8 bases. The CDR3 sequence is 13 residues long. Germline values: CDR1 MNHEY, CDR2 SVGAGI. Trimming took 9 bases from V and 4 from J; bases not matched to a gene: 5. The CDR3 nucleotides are TGTGCCAGTAGACAGGGGTTGAATCAGCCCCAGCATTTT. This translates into CASRQGLNQPQHF.

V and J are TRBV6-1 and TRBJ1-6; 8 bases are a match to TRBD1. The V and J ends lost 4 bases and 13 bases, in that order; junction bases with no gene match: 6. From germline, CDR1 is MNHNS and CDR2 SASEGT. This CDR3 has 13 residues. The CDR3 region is CASSGVDRDPLHF. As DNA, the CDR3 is TGTGCCAGCAGTGGCGTGGACAGGGATCCCCTCCACTTT.